This T cell receptor beta chain derives from a study of read filtering for tumor transcriptome and immune sequencing. Study-level information: Among patients, approximately 17 were male and around 14 female, aged roughly 45 to 90 (mean about 69). DNase treatment preceded whole-transcriptome library preparation. RNA-seq yielded only about 75 to 1,400 TCR reads, IR-seq about 3.5 to 11 million. Regarding the study as a whole: IR-seq captured clonotypes deeper and more reliably than RNA-seq.

Molecular barcoded adaptors covering alpha/delta and beta/gamma chains were used on roughly 400 ng RNA. TCRdb reanalysed the reads using MiXCR and keeps one entry per CDR3 protein. The profile shows about 46,000 distinct CDR3 sequences, roughly 20% of them singletons. This clonotype was picked up many times. Its antigen is currently unknown. CDR1 SGHDN and CDR2 FVKESK come from the germline V gene. The V gene end was trimmed by 4 bases and the J gene end by 3 bases; junction bases not matched to a gene: 11. CDR3 length: 16 residues. Sequenced sample: a population of CD138-negative cells sorted from bone marrow. The chain has TRBV14 and TRBJ1-2; TRBD1 matches at 7 bases. The TCR originated in a donor over 35 with multiple myeloma. This chain's CDR3 is CASSLSGQVEDYGYTF. As DNA, the CDR3 is TGTGCCAGCAGCCTCTCCGGACAGGTAGAGGACTATGGCTACACCTTC.